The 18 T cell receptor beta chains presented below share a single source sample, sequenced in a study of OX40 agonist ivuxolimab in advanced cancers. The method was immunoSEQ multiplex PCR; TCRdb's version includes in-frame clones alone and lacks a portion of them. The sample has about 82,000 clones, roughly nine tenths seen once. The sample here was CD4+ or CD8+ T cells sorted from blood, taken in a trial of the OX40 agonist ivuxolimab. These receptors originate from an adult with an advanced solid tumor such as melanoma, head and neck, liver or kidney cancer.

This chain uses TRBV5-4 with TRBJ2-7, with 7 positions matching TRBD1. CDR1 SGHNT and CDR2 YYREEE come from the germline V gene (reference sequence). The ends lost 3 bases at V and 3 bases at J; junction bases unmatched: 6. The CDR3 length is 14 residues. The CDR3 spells CASSSRQGIYEQYF. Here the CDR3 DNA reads TGTGCCAGCAGCTCGCGACAGGGAATCTACGAGCAGTACTTC.

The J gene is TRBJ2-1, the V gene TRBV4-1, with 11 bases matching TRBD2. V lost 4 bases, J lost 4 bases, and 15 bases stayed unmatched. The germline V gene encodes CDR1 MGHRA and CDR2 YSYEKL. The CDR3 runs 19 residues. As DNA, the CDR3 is TGCGCCAGCAGCCCACGGCGTATGTGGGGGACTAGCGGATACAATGAGCAGTTCTTC. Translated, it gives CASSPRRMWGTSGYNEQFF.

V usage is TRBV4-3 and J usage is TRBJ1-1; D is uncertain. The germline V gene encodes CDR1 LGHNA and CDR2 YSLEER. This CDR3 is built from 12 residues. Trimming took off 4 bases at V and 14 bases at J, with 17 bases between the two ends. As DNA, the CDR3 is TGCGCCAGCAGCCCTCCGGGATCCGGGGTCTTCTTT. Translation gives CASSPPGSGVFF.

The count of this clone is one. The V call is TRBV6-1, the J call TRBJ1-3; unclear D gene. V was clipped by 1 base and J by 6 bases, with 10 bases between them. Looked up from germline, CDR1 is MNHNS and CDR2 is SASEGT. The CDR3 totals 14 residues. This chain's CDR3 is CASSEGRSLNTIYF. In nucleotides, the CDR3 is TGTGCCAGCAGTGAAGGACGAAGCTTAAACACCATATATTTT.

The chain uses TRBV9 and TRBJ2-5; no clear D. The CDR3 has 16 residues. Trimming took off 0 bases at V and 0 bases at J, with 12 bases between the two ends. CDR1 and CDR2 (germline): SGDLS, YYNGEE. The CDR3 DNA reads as TGTGCCAGCAGCGTAGGTGACCTTCAGTACCAAGAGACCCAGTACTTC. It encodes CASSVGDLQYQETQYF. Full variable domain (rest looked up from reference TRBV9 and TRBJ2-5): DSGVTQTPKHLITATGQRVTLRCSPRSGDLSVYWYQQSLDQGLQFLIQYYNGEERAKGNILERFSAQQFPDLHSELNLSSLELGDSALYFCASSVGDLQYQETQYFGPGTRLLVL.

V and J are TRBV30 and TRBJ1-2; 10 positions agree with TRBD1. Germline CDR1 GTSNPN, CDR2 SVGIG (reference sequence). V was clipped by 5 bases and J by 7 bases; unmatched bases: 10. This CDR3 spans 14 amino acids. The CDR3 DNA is TGTGCCTGGGGGCGACAGGGGGCGTATAGTGGCTACACCTTC. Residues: CAWGRQGAYSGYTF.

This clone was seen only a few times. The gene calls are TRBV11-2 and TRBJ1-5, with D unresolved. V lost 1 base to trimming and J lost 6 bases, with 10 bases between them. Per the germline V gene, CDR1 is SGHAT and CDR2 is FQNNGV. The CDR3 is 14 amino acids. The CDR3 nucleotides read TGTGCCAGCAGCTTAGGAGGCAGCGGTCAGCCCCAGCATTTT. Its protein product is CASSLGGSGQPQHF.

CDR3 in DNA: TGCAGCGTTGATTCCCCGATAACCGGCGAGCAGTACTTC. This translates into CSVDSPITGEQYF. J is TRBJ2-7 and V is TRBV29-1; D not certain. Germline CDR1 SQVTM, CDR2 ANQGSEA. The CDR3 loop spans 13 amino acids. V lost 3 bases, J lost 6 bases, and 15 bases lay in between.

In nucleotides, the CDR3 is TGTGCCAGCAGTTTACCCGGACAGGGGCCCAATCAGCCCCAGCATTTT. Translated: CASSLPGQGPNQPQHF. V usage is TRBV28 and J usage is TRBJ1-5; TRBD1 agrees at 9 bases. J lost 3 bases, V lost 2 bases, and 5 bases had no gene match. The CDR3 is 16 residues long. From germline, CDR1 is MDHEN and CDR2 SYDVKM. Full variable domain (missing parts from reference TRBV28 and TRBJ1-5): DVKVTQSSRYLVKRTGEKVFLECVQDMDHENMFWYRQDPGLGLRLIYFSYDVKMKEKGDIPEGYSVSREKKERFSLILESASTNQTSMYLCASSLPGQGPNQPQHFGDGTRLSIL.

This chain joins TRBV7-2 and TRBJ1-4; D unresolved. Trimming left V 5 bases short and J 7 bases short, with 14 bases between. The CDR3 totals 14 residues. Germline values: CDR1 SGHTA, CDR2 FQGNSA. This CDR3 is CASSVNRASEKLFF. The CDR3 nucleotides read TGTGCCAGCAGCGTTAATCGTGCGAGTGAAAAACTGTTTTTT.

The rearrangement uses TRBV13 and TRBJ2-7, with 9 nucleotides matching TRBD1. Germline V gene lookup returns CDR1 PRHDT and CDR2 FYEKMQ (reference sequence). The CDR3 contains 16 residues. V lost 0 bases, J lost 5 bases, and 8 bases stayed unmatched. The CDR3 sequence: CASSLGLGQGFHEQYF. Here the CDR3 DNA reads TGTGCCAGCAGCTTAGGCCTGGGACAGGGTTTCCACGAGCAGTACTTC.

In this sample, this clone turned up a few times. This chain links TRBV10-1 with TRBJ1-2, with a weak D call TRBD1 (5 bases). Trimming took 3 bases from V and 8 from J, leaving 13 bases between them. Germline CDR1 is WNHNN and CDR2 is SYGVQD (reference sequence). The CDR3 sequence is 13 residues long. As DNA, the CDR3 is TGCGCCAGCAGTGATACGCAGGGACGGGGCTACACCTTC. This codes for CASSDTQGRGYTF.

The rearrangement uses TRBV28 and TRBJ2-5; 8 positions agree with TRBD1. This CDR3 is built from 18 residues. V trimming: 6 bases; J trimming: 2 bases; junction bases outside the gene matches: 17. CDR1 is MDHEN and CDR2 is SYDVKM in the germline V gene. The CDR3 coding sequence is TGTGCCAGCAGCCAAACTTCGGGGACAGGATCCAAACAAGAGACCCAGTACTTC. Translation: CASSQTSGTGSKQETQYF.

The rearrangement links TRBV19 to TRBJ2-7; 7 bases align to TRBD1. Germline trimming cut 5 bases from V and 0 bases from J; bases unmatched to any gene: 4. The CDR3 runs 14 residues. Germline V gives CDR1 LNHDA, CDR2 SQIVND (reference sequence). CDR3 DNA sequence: TGTGCCAGTAGTGGGACAGCCAGCTCCTACGAGCAGTACTTC. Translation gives CASSGTASSYEQYF.

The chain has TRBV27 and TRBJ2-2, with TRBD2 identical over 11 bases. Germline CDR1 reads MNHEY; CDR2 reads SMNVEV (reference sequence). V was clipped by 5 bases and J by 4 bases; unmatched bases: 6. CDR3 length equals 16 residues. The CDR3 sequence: CASSLLAGGPTGELFF. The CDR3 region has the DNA TGTGCCAGCAGTCTCTTAGCGGGGGGGCCCACCGGGGAGCTGTTTTTT.

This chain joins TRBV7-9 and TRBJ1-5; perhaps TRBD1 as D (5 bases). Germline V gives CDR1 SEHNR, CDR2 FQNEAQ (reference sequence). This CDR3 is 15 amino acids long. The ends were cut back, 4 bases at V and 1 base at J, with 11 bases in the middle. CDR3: CASSSSWGSNQPQHF. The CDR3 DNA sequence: TGTGCCAGCAGCTCATCCTGGGGGAGCAATCAGCCCCAGCATTTT.

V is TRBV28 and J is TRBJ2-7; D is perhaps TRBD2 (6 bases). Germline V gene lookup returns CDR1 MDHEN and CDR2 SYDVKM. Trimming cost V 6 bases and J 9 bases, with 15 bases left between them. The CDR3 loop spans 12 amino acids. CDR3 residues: CASSTGLPGQYF. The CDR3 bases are TGTGCCAGCAGCACGGGACTGCCCGGGCAGTACTTC.

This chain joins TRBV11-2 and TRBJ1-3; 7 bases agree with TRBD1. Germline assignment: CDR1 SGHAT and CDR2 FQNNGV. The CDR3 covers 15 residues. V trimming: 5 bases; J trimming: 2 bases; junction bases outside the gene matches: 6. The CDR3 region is CASSQQGLTGNTIYF. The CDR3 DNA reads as TGTGCCAGCAGCCAACAGGGGCTAACTGGAAACACCATATATTTT.